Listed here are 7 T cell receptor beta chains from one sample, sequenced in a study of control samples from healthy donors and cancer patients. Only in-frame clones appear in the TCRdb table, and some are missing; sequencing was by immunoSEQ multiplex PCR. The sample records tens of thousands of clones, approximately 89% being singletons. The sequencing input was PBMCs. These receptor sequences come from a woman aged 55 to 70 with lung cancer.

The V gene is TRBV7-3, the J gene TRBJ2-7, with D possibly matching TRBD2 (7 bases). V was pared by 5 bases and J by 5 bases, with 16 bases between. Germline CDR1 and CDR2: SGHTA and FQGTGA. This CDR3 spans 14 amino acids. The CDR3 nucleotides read TGTGCCAGCAGCCTACTCGGGGAGGGGGACGAGCAGTACTTC. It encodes CASSLLGEGDEQYF. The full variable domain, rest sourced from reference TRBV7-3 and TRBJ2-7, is GAGVSQTPSNKVTEKGKYVELRCDPISGHTALYWYRQSLGQGPEFLIYFQGTGAADDSGLPNDRFFAVRPEGSVSTLKIQRTERGDSAVYLCASSLLGEGDEQYFGPGTRLTVT.

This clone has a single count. CDR3 region: CASSQDSLNYGYTF. The DNA for the CDR3 is TGCGCCAGCAGCCAGGACAGCCTTAACTATGGCTACACCTTC. This chain uses TRBV5-1 with TRBJ1-2; tentatively, D is TRBD1 (6 bases). V lost 4 bases, J lost 1 base, and 11 bases lay in between. Germline values: CDR1 SGHRS, CDR2 YFSETQ. This CDR3 has 14 amino acids.

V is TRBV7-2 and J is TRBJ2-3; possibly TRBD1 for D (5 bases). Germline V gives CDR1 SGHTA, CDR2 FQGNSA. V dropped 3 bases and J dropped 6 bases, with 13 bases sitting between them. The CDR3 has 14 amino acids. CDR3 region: CASSFRDRSDTQYF. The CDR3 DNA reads TGTGCCAGCAGCTTTCGAGACAGATCGGATACGCAGTATTTT.

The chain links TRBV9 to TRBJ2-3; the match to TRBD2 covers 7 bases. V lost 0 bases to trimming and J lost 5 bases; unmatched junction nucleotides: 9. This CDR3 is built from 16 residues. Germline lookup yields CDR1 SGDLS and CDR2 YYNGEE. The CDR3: CASSVEGGEGLDTQYF. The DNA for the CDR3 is TGTGCCAGCAGCGTAGAAGGTGGGGAGGGCTTAGATACGCAGTATTTT.

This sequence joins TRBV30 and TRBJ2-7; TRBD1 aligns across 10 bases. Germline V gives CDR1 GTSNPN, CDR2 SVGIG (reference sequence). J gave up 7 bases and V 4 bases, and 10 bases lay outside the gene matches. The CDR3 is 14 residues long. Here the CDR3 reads CAWTRGQGRREQYF. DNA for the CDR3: TGTGCCTGGACCCGGGGACAGGGGAGAAGAGAGCAGTACTTC.

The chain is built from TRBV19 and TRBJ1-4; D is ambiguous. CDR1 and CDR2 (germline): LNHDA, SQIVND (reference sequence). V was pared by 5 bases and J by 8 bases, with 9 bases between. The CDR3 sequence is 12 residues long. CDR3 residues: CASSSEAEKLFF. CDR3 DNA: TGTGCCAGTAGTTCCGAGGCGGAAAAACTGTTTTTT.

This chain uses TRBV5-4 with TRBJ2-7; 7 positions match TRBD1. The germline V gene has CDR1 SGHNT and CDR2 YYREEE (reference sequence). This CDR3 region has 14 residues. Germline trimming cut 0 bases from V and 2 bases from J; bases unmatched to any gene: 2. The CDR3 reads CASSLGDSAYEQYF. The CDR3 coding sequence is TGTGCCAGCAGCTTGGGGGACAGCGCCTACGAGCAGTACTTC.